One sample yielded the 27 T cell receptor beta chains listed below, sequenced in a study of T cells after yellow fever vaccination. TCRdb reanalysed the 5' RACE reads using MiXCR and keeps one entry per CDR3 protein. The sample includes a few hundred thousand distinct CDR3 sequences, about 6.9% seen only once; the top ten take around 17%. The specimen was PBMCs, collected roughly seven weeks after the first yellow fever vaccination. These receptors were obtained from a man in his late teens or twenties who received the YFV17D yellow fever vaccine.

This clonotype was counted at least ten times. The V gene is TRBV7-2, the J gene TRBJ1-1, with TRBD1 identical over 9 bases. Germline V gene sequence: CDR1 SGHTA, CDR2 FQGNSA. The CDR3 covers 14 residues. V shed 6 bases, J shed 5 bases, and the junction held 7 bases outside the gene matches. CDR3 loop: CASSQQGASTEAFF. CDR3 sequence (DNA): TGTGCCAGCAGTCAACAGGGGGCTTCTACTGAAGCTTTCTTT.

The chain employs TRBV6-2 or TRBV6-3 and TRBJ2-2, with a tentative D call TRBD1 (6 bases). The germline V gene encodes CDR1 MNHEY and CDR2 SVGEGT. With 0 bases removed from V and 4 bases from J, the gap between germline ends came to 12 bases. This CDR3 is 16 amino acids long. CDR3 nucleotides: TGTGCCAGCAGTTACTCCAGGGGTGCGGGCACCGGGGAGCTGTTTTTT. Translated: CASSYSRGAGTGELFF.

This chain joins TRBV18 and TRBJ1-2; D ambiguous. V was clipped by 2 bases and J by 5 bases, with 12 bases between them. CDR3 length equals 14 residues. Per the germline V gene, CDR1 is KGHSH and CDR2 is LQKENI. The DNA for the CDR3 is TGTGCCAGCTCACCATCGTCGAGGTCGTATGGCTACACCTTC. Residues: CASSPSSRSYGYTF.

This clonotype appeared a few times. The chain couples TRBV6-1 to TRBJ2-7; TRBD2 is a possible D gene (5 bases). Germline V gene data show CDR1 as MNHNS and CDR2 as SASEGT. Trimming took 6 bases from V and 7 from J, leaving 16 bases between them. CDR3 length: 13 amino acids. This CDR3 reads CASRADNPGEQYF. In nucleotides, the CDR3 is TGTGCCAGCAGAGCAGACAACCCGGGGGAGCAGTACTTC.

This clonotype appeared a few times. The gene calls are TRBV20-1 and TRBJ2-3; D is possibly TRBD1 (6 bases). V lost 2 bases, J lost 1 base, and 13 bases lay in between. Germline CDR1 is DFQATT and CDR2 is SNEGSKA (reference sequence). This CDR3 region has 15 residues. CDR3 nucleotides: TGCAGTGCTAGACGACCGGGACACCGCACAGATACGCAGTATTTT. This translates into CSARRPGHRTDTQYF.

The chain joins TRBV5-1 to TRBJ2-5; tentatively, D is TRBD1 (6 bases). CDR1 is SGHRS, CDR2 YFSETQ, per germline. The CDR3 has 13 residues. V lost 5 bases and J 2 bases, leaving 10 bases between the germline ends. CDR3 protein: CASSGDTQETQYF. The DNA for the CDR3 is TGCGCCAGCAGTGGGGACACACAAGAGACCCAGTACTTC.

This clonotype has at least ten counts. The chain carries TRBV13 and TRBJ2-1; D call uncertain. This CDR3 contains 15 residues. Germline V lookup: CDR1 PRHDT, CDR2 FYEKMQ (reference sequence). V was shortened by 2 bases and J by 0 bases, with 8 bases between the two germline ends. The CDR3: CASSLLLSSYNEQFF. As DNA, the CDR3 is TGTGCCAGCAGCTTATTACTAAGCTCCTACAATGAGCAGTTCTTC. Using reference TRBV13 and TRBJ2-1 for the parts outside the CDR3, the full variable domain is AAGVIQSPRHLIKEKRETATLKCYPIPRHDTVYWYQQGPGQDPQFLISFYEKMQSDKGSIPDRFSAQQFSDYHSELNMSSLELGDSALYFCASSLLLSSYNEQFFGPGTRLTVL.

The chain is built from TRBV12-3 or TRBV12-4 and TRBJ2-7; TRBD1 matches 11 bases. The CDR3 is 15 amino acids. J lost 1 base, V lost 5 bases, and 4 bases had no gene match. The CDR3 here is CASSAGTGGSYEQYV. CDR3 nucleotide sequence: TGTGCCAGCAGTGCCGGGACAGGGGGTTCCTACGAGCAGTACGTC.

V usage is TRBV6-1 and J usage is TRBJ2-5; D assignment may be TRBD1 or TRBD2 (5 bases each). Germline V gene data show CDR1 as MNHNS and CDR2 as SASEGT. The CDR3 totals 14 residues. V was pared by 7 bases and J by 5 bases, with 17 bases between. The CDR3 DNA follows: TGTGCCAGCACCTCCCCGACAGAGGGGGAGACCCAGTACTTC. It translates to CASTSPTEGETQYF.

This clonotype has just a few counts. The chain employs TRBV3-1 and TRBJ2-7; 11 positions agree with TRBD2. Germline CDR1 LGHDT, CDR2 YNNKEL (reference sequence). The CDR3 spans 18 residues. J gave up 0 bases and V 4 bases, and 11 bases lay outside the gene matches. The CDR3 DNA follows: TGTGCCAGCAGCCCCGGCGGGACTAGCGGATTTAGCTCCTACGAGCAGTACTTC. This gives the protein CASSPGGTSGFSSYEQYF.

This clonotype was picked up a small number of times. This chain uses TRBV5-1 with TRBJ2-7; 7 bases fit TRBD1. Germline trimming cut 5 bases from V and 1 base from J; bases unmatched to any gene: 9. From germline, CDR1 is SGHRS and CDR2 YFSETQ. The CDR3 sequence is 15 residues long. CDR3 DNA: TGCGCCAGCAGTCCAAGACAGGGTTTTTCCTACGAGCAGTACTTC. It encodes CASSPRQGFSYEQYF.

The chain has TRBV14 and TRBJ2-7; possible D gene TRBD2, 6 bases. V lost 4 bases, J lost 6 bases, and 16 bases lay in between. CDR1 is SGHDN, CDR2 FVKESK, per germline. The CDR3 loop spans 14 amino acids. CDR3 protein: CASSPGGAYSEQYF. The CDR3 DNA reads TGTGCCAGCAGCCCCGGAGGGGCATATAGCGAGCAGTACTTC.

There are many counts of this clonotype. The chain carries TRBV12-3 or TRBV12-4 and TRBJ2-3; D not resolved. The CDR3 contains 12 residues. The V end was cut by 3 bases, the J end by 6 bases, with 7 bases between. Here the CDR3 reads CASSLSWDTQYF. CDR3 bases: TGTGCCAGCAGTTTGTCGTGGGATACGCAGTATTTT.

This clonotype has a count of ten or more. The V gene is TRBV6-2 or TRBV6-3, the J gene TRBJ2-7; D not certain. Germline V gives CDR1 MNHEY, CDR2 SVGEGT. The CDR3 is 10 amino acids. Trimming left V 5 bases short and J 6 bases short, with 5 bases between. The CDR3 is CASSPCEQYV. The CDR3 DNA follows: TGTGCCAGCAGTCCTTGCGAGCAGTACGTC.

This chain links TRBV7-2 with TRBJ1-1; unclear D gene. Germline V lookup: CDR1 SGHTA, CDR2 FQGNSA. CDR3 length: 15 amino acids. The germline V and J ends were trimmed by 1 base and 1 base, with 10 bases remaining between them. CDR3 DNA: TGTGCCAGCAGCTTAGGTGCGACGCAGAACACTGAAGCTTTCTTT. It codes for CASSLGATQNTEAFF.

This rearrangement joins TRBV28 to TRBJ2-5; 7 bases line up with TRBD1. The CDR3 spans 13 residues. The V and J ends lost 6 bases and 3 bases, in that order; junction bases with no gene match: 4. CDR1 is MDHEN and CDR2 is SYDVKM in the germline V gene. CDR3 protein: CASRGQPKETQYF. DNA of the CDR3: TGTGCCAGCAGGGGACAGCCCAAAGAGACCCAGTACTTC.

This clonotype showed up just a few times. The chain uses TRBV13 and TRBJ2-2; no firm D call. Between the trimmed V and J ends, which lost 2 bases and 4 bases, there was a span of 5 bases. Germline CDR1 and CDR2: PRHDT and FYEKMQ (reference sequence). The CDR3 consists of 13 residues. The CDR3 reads CASSLRSTGELFF. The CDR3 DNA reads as TGTGCCAGCAGCTTAAGGAGCACCGGGGAGCTGTTTTTT.

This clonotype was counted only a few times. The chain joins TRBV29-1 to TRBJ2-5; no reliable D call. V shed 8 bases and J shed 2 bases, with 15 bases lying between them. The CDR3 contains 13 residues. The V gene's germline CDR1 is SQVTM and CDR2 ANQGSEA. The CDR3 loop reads CSTTEQNQETQYF. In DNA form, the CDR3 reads TGCAGCACCACGGAACAAAATCAAGAGACCCAGTACTTC. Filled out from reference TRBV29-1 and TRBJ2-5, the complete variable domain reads SAVISQKPSRDICQRGTSLTIQCQVDSQVTMMFWYRQQPGQSLTLIATANQGSEATYESGFVIDKFPISRPNLTFSTLTVSNMSPEDSSIYLCSTTEQNQETQYFGPGTRLLVL.

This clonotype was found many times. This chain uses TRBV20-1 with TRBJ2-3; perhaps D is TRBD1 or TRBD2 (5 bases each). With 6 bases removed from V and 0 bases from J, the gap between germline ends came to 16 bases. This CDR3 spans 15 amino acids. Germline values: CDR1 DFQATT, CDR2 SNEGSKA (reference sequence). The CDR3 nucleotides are TGCAGTGCCCGGGGCCCGCGGGTGAGCACAGATACGCAGTATTTT. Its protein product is CSARGPRVSTDTQYF.

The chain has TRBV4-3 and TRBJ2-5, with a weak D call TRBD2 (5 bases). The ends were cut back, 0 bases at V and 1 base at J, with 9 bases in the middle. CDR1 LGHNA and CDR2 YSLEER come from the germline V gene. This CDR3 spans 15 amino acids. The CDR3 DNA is TGCGCCAGCAGCCAAGATACTAGTATCCAAGAGACCCAGTACTTC. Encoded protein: CASSQDTSIQETQYF.

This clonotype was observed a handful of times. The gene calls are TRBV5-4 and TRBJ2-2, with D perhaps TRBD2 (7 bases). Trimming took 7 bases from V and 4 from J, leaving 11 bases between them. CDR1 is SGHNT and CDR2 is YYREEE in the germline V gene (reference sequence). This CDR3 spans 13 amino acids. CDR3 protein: CASGGAGTGELFF. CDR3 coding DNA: TGTGCCAGCGGGGGGGCCGGCACCGGGGAGCTGTTTTTT.

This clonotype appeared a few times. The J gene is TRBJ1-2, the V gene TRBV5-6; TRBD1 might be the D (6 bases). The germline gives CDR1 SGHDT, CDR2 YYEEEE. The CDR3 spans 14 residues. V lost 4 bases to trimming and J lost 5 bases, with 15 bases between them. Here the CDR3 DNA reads TGTGCCAGCAGCATAGGGGGAGCGGAATATGGCTACACCTTC. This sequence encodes CASSIGGAEYGYTF.

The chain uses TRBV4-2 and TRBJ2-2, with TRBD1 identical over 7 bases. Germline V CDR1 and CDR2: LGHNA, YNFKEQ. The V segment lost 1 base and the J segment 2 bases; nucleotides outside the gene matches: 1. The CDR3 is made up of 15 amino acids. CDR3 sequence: CASSQGQGNTGELFF. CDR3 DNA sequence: TGTGCCAGCAGCCAAGGACAGGGAAACACCGGGGAGCTGTTTTTT.

The CDR3 protein is CASSLNRETNYGYTF. CDR3 bases: TGCGCCAGCAGCTTGAACAGGGAAACTAACTATGGCTACACCTTC. This chain joins TRBV5-1 and TRBJ1-2, with D possibly matching TRBD1 (6 bases). This CDR3 spans 15 amino acids. Germline lookup yields CDR1 SGHRS and CDR2 YFSETQ. Trimming removed 1 base from V and 0 bases from J, with 10 bases in between.

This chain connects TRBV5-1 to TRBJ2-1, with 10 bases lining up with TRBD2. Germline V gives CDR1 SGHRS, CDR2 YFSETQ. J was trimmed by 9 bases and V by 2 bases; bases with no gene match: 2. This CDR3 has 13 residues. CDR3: CASSFGLAAEQFF. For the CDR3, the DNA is TGCGCCAGCAGCTTCGGACTAGCGGCTGAGCAGTTCTTC.

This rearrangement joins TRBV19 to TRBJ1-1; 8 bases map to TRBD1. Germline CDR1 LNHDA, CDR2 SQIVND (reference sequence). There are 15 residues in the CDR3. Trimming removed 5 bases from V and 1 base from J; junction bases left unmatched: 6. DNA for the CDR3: TGTGCCAGTAGTGTCCCCGGGACAGGGAACACTGAAGCTTTCTTT. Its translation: CASSVPGTGNTEAFF.

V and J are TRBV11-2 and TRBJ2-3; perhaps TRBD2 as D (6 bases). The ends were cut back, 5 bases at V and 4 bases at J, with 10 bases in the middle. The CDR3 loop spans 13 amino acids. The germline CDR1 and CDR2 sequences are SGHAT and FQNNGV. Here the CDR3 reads CASSRLDSDTQYF. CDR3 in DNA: TGTGCCAGCAGCCGACTAGATTCAGATACGCAGTATTTT.